This T cell receptor beta chain was profiled in a study of blood T cell repertoires in COVID-19. The overall study: Sources were T cells, B-cell-depleted T cells, or PBMCs; the material itself was cDNA or gDNA.

This clone came up a few times. Germline CDR1 SGHTA, CDR2 FQGTGA. The junction had 5 bases not matched to a gene; V was cut back by 5 bases and J by 6 bases. The length of the CDR3 is 13 residues. Original data processing: Estimation of nucleated cell counts relied on the amplification of reference gene primers. Sequenced by immunoSEQ multiplex PCR; TCRdb stores in-frame clones only, minus some. The D gene and trimming were derived from the DNA, and the V and J assignments and clone size from that table. The data hold fewer than 250,000 clones, with 83% observed a single time. Sequenced material: peripheral blood. This chain links TRBV7-3 with TRBJ1-1, with 8 nucleotides matching TRBD1. The source of this sequence is a woman aged 70 to 79 with active or convalescent COVID-19. The CDR3 DNA reads TGTGCCAGCAGCATAGGACAGGGTTCTGAAGCTTTCTTT. Protein sequence: CASSIGQGSEAFF.